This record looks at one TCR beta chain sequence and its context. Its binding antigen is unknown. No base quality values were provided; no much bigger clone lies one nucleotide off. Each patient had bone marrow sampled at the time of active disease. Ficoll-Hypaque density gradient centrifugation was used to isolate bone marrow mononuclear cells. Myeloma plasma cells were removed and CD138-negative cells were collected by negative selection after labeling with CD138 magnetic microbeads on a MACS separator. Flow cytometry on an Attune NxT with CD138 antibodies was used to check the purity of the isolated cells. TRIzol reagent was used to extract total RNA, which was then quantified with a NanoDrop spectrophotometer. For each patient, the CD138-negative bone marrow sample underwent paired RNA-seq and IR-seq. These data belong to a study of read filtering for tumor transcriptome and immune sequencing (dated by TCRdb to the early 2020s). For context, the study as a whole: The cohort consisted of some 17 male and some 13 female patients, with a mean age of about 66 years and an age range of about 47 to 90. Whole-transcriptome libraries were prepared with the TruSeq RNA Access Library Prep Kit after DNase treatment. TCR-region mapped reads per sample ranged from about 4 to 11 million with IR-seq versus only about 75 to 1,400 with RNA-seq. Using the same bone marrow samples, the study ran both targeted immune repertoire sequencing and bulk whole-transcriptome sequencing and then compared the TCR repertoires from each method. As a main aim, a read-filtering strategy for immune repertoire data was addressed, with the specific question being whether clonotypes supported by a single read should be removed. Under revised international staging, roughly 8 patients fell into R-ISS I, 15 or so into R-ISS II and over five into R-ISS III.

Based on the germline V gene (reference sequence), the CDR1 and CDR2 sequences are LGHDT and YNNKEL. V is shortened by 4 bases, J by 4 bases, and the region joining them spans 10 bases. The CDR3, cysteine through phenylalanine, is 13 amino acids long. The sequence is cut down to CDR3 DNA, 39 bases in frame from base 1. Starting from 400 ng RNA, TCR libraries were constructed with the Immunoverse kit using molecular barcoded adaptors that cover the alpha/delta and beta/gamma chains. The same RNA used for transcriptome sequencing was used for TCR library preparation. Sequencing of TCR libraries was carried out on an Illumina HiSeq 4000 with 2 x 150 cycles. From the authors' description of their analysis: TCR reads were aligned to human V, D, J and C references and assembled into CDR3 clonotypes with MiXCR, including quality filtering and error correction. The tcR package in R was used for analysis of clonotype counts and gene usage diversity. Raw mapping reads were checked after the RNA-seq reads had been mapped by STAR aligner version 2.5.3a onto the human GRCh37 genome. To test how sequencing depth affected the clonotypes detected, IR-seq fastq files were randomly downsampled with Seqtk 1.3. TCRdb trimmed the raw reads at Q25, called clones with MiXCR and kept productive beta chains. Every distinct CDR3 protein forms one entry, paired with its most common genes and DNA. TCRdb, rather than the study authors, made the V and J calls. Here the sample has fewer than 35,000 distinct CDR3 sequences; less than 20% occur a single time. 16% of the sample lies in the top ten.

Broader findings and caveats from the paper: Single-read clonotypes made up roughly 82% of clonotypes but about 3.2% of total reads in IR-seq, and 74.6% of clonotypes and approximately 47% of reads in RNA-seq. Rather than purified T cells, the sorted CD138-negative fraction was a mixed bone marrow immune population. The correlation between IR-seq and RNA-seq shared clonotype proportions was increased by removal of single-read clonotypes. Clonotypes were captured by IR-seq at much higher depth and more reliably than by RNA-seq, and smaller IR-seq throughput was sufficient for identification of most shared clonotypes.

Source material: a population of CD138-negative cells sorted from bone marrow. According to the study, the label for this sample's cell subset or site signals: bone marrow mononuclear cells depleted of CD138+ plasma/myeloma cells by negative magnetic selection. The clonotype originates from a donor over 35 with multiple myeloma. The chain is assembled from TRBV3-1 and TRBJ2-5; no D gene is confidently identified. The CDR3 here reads CASSLGLSETQYF. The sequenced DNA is TGTGCCAGCAGCCTCGGATTATCAGAGACCCAGTACTTC.